One and the same sample provided the 20 T cell receptor beta chains below, sequenced in a study of T cell clones after liver transplantation. TCRdb's table, derived via immunoSEQ multiplex PCR, lists solely in-frame clones and lacks some. The data contain more than 95,000 clones, roughly four fifths of them seen just once; the ten biggest clones take up approximately 0.99%. Specimen: CD4+ T cells from blood, collected before liver transplant. The receptors derive from a human donor who received a liver transplant.

V and J are TRBV12-5 and TRBJ2-1, with TRBD1 matching 10 bases. This CDR3 is 14 amino acids long. Per the germline V gene, CDR1 is LGHNT and CDR2 is FRNRAP. V trimming: 8 bases; J trimming: 5 bases; junction bases outside the gene matches: 6. CDR3 sequence reads: CASLLGTGDNEQFF. CDR3 nucleotides: TGTGCTAGTCTGTTAGGGACAGGGGACAATGAGCAGTTCTTC.

This chain joins TRBV11-2 and TRBJ1-2; unclear D gene. Germline CDR1 SGHAT, CDR2 FQNNGV. The germline V and J ends were trimmed by 8 bases and 8 bases, with 12 bases remaining between them. This CDR3 has 11 amino acids. The CDR3 here is CASGPLWGYTF. For the CDR3, the DNA is TGTGCCAGCGGACCCCTTTGGGGCTACACCTTC.

The chain joins TRBV6-4 to TRBJ2-1; D is perhaps TRBD2 (6 bases). Germline CDR1 reads MRHNA; CDR2 reads SNTAGT. This CDR3 has 15 amino acids. Trimming pared 7 bases from V and 3 bases from J, leaving 16 bases between. The CDR3 DNA reads TGTGCCAGCATGGACGTAGCGGCAATCTACAATGAGCAGTTCTTC. Translation: CASMDVAAIYNEQFF.

The rearrangement uses TRBV6-1 and TRBJ2-6, with D possibly TRBD2 on 6 matching bases. The CDR3 has 15 amino acids. Germline V gene lookup returns CDR1 MNHNS and CDR2 SASEGT. V was cut by 3 bases and J by 2 bases, with 8 bases left in between. The CDR3 protein is CASSDGRPGANVLTF. Here the CDR3 DNA reads TGTGCCAGCAGTGATGGGAGGCCTGGGGCCAACGTCCTGACTTTC.

The chain combines TRBV9 with TRBJ1-4, with 12 bases aligning to TRBD1. Losses at the gene ends were 3 bases for V and 7 bases for J; bases not matched to a gene: 1. The CDR3 is made up of 14 amino acids. The germline gives CDR1 SGDLS, CDR2 YYNGEE. The CDR3 region is CASSGGQGAEKLFF. For the CDR3, the DNA is TGTGCCAGCAGCGGGGGACAGGGGGCTGAAAAACTGTTTTTT.

The J gene is TRBJ1-1, the V gene TRBV2, with D perhaps matching TRBD1 (5 bases). The CDR3 is 13 amino acids. Germline assignment: CDR1 SNHLY and CDR2 FYNNEI. The V end was cut by 3 bases, the J end by 8 bases, with 13 bases between. This CDR3 reads CASSDWGGWEAFF. CDR3 in DNA: TGTGCCAGCAGTGACTGGGGGGGTTGGGAAGCTTTCTTT.

CDR3 in amino acids: CASRGVNTEAFF. The DNA for the CDR3 is TGTGCCAGTAGAGGTGTGAACACTGAAGCTTTCTTT. This chain joins TRBV19 and TRBJ1-1; no clear D. CDR3 size: 12 residues. Germline values: CDR1 LNHDA, CDR2 SQIVND (reference sequence). The germline V and J ends were trimmed by 6 bases and 0 bases, with 5 bases remaining between them.

The rearrangement uses TRBV15 and TRBJ1-1; D not resolved. Trimming stripped 0 bases from V and 2 bases from J, with 10 bases between. Germline lookup yields CDR1 LNHNV and CDR2 YYDKDF (reference sequence). CDR3 size: 15 residues. The CDR3 sequence is CATSRDRRQNTEAFF. CDR3 nucleotides: TGTGCCACCAGCAGAGATAGGCGCCAAAACACTGAAGCTTTCTTT.

J is TRBJ2-7 and V is TRBV19; the match to TRBD1 covers 8 bases. V was clipped by 11 bases and J by 4 bases; unmatched bases: 10. The length of the CDR3 is 13 residues. CDR1 and CDR2 (germline): LNHDA, SQIVND (reference sequence). In nucleotides, the CDR3 is TGTGCCTCTCAACCCACAGGGGGGTACGAGCAGTACTTC. Translation gives CASQPTGGYEQYF.

The CDR3: CASRTAGTGDEQYF. The DNA of the CDR3 is TGTGCCAGCAGAACCGCCGGGACAGGGGACGAGCAGTACTTC. The gene calls are TRBV27 and TRBJ2-7, with TRBD1 matching over 10 bases. V was pared by 6 bases and J by 5 bases, with 7 bases of the junction left unmatched. CDR3 length equals 14 residues. Germline V gene sequence: CDR1 MNHEY, CDR2 SMNVEV (reference sequence).

The gene calls are TRBV7-2 and TRBJ1-2; no definite D call. V was clipped by 0 bases and J by 5 bases, with 25 bases between them. The CDR3 runs to 19 residues. Germline V CDR1 and CDR2: SGHTA, FQGNSA. CDR3 in DNA: TGTGCCAGCAGCTTAGCGATACAGCGCCGTACAGAAACGCGATATGGCTACACCTTC. Translated, it gives CASSLAIQRRTETRYGYTF.

This chain connects TRBV21-1 to TRBJ1-5. TRBV21-1 is a pseudogene. The CDR3 consists of 14 residues. The CDR3 DNA reads TGTGCCAGCAGCAAACGCCCCGGCAATCAGCCCCAGCATTTT. It encodes CASSKRPGNQPQHF.

The chain combines TRBV29-1 with TRBJ2-5; 7 bases are shared with TRBD2. Per the germline V gene, CDR1 is SQVTM and CDR2 is ANQGSEA. This CDR3 region has 16 residues. The junction had 10 bases not matched to a gene; V was cut back by 3 bases and J by 0 bases. In nucleotides, the CDR3 is TGCAGCGTTGAGGGGGGGAGCGGAACGTACCAAGAGACCCAGTACTTC. It encodes CSVEGGSGTYQETQYF.

This chain's CDR3 is CATSDIRNRGGYGYTF. As DNA, the CDR3 is TGTGCCACCAGCGACATACGCAACAGGGGCGGCTATGGCTACACCTTC. This rearrangement joins TRBV15 to TRBJ1-2; 7 bases agree with TRBD1. Germline V gene lookup returns CDR1 LNHNV and CDR2 YYDKDF (reference sequence). The CDR3 is 16 amino acids. Germline trimming cut 5 bases from V and 4 bases from J; bases unmatched to any gene: 13.

This chain joins TRBV18 and TRBJ1-2; TRBD1 matches 8 bases. Trimming at V came to 6 bases and at J to 2 bases, leaving 5 bases not matched to a gene. The CDR3 covers 14 residues. The germline gives CDR1 KGHSH, CDR2 LQKENI. The CDR3 DNA sequence: TGTGCCAGCTCGCGTGACAGGGGAAACTATGGCTACACCTTC. Encoded protein: CASSRDRGNYGYTF. The variable domain in full, with the rest retrieved from reference TRBV18 and TRBJ1-2, is NAGVMQNPRHLVRRRGQEARLRCSPMKGHSHVYWYRQLPEEGLKFMVYLQKENIIDESGMPKERFSAEFPKEGPSILRIQQVVRGDSAAYFCASSRDRGNYGYTFGSGTRLTVV.

The CDR3 spells CASSSGLQPQHF. In DNA, the CDR3 is TGTGCCAGCAGTTCCGGGTTGCAGCCCCAGCATTTT. The J gene is TRBJ1-5, the V gene TRBV28; D not resolved. The CDR3 is 12 amino acids. In germline, CDR1 is MDHEN, CDR2 SYDVKM. The V end lost 4 bases, the J end lost 7 bases, and 8 bases lay between the germline ends.

The rearrangement links TRBV7-3 to TRBJ2-3; 9 bases fit TRBD2. Per germline, CDR1 SGHTA and CDR2 FQGTGA. Unmatched junction bases numbered 11, after V lost 4 bases and J lost 3 bases. CDR3 length equals 17 residues. CDR3 protein: CASSSRTGSGSTDTQYF. In DNA, the CDR3 is TGTGCCAGCAGCTCACGCACGGGTAGCGGGAGTACAGATACGCAGTATTTT.

The rearrangement uses TRBV27 and TRBJ1-4; no reliable D call. The CDR3 contains 14 residues. CDR1 MNHEY and CDR2 SMNVEV come from the germline V gene (reference sequence). With 9 bases removed from V and 0 bases from J, the gap between germline ends came to 11 bases. In DNA form, the CDR3 reads TGTGCCAGTCGGAGGTCCGCAACTAATGAAAAACTGTTTTTT. Encoded protein: CASRRSATNEKLFF.

The rearrangement links TRBV7-9 to TRBJ1-1; tentative D call: TRBD1 (6 bases). With 5 bases removed from V and 5 bases from J, the gap between germline ends came to 15 bases. Germline lookup yields CDR1 SEHNR and CDR2 FQNEAQ (reference sequence). The CDR3 contains 14 residues. CDR3 DNA sequence: TGTGCCAGCAGCCCCCTCTCTCAGGGGACTGAAGCTTTCTTT. Its translation: CASSPLSQGTEAFF.

This rearrangement joins TRBV2 to TRBJ2-1; 15 bases line up with TRBD2. The germline V gene has CDR1 SNHLY and CDR2 FYNNEI. The V and J ends lost 4 bases and 6 bases, in that order; junction bases with no gene match: 7. There are 17 residues in the CDR3. The CDR3, as DNA: TGTGCCAGCAGTGGAGGGACTAGCGGGGGGCCATCCAATGAGCAGTTCTTC. This translates into CASSGGTSGGPSNEQFF.